These 18 T cell receptor beta chains originate from one sample sequenced in a study of shared clonotypes between healthy human individuals. Libraries were prepared by immunoSEQ multiplex PCR; TCRdb keeps only in-frame clonotypes and omits some of them. The data show 900,000 to 1,200,000 clones, about four fifths seen once. Source material: memory CD4+ T cells from PBMCs. Subset specified: CD45RA-negative fraction. The source is a man aged 18 to 30 in good health. Some clones in this sample may be carry-over from other donors' samples.

The J gene is TRBJ2-4, the V gene TRBV14; TRBD1 agrees at 7 bases. J gave up 9 bases and V 1 base, and 3 bases lay outside the gene matches. There are 13 residues in the CDR3. Per germline, CDR1 SGHDN and CDR2 FVKESK. The CDR3 reads CASSQGDSFIQYF. CDR3 in DNA: TGTGCCAGCAGCCAAGGGGACAGCTTCATTCAGTACTTC.

This chain connects TRBV5-8 to TRBJ2-1; tentatively, D is TRBD2 (5 bases). The CDR3 has 16 amino acids. CDR1 and CDR2 from the germline V gene are SGHTS and YDEGEE. V gave up 4 bases and J gave up 8 bases, with 22 bases separating them. Here the CDR3 DNA reads TGTGCCAGCAGCCTTGCGGGCAGAGCGAATATTGATGAGCAGTTCTTC. The encoded protein is CASSLAGRANIDEQFF.

This sequence joins TRBV28 and TRBJ2-7; D may be TRBD1 (5 bases). CDR1 MDHEN and CDR2 SYDVKM come from the germline V gene. CDR3 size: 13 residues. V was cut by 8 bases and J by 2 bases, with 13 bases left in between. CDR3 nucleotides: TGTGCCAGCTGGGGCCCAGATACCTACGAGCAGTACTTC. Translating it yields CASWGPDTYEQYF.

The chain employs TRBV6-5 and TRBJ2-5; possible D gene TRBD2, 6 bases. V lost 0 bases to trimming and J lost 5 bases, with 13 bases between them. The CDR3 contains 15 residues. CDR1 and CDR2 (germline): MNHEY, SVGAGI. The CDR3 is CASSYSGRDWETQYF. The CDR3 DNA sequence: TGTGCCAGCAGTTACTCGGGCAGGGACTGGGAGACCCAGTACTTC.

Of note for this clone: The sample holds other DNA sequences that translate to the same CDR3. This chain uses TRBV6-6 with TRBJ2-1; 10 bases align to TRBD2. In germline, CDR1 is MNHNY, CDR2 SVGAGI (reference sequence). The CDR3 covers 15 residues. V trimming: 6 bases; J trimming: 5 bases; junction bases outside the gene matches: 7. The DNA of the CDR3 is TGTGCCAGCAGCACCCGGACTAGCGGAGACAATGAGCAGTTCTTC. As protein: CASSTRTSGDNEQFF.

Worth noting for this clone: A read error is likely here: a far larger clone is one base away. The chain carries TRBV30 and TRBJ2-3; D assignment may be TRBD1 or TRBD2 (5 bases each). The CDR3 is 15 residues long. Looked up from germline, CDR1 is GTSNPN and CDR2 is SVGIG (reference sequence). Deletions cut 0 bases from V and 6 bases from J, with 16 bases between. The CDR3 DNA sequence: TGTGCCTGGAGTGTACCGGAGAGGGGACCGGATACGCAGTATTTT. Residues: CAWSVPERGPDTQYF.

The chain joins TRBV7-2 to TRBJ2-7, with D perhaps given as TRBD1 or TRBD2 (5 bases each). This CDR3 region has 16 residues. Germline CDR1 and CDR2: SGHTA and FQGNSA. V lost 1 base to trimming and J lost 3 bases, with 16 bases between them. CDR3 residues: CASSLVGTGAGYEQYF. The CDR3 DNA follows: TGTGCCAGCAGCTTAGTGGGGACCGGCGCAGGCTACGAGCAGTACTTC.

This chain uses TRBV11-2 with TRBJ2-1; tentative D call: TRBD2 (5 bases). The V and J ends lost 5 bases and 4 bases respectively, with 9 bases between them. CDR1 and CDR2 (germline): SGHAT, FQNNGV. This CDR3 has 13 residues. In DNA form, the CDR3 reads TGTGCCAGCAGCGCGGACTTTTACAATGAGCAGTTCTTC. The encoded protein is CASSADFYNEQFF.

The chain is built from TRBV5-1 and TRBJ2-7; TRBD2 matches at 7 bases. V gave up 3 bases and J gave up 4 bases; unmatched junction bases: 16. Germline lookup yields CDR1 SGHRS and CDR2 YFSETQ. CDR3 length: 17 amino acids. CDR3 sequence reads: CASSSGGQVGGIYEQYF. In DNA form, the CDR3 reads TGCGCCAGCAGCTCCGGAGGGCAGGTGGGAGGGATTTACGAGCAGTACTTC.

This chain links TRBV2 with TRBJ1-2; 9 positions match TRBD1. V was clipped by 8 bases and J by 6 bases; unmatched bases: 13. The CDR3 contains 15 residues. CDR1 is SNHLY and CDR2 is FYNNEI in the germline V gene. Here the CDR3 DNA reads TGTGCCAGCGAACAAGGGGACAGGGAAAAGGATGGCTACACCTTC. The encoded protein is CASEQGDREKDGYTF.

The chain combines TRBV9 with TRBJ2-5; D uncertain. From germline, CDR1 is SGDLS and CDR2 YYNGEE. This CDR3 contains 15 residues. Trimming cost V 1 base and J 5 bases, with 15 bases left between them. This chain's CDR3 is CASSVTLGYGETQYF. The CDR3 nucleotides are TGTGCCAGCAGCGTAACGCTCGGGTATGGGGAGACCCAGTACTTC. The full variable domain, rest sourced from reference TRBV9 and TRBJ2-5, is DSGVTQTPKHLITATGQRVTLRCSPRSGDLSVYWYQQSLDQGLQFLIQYYNGEERAKGNILERFSAQQFPDLHSELNLSSLELGDSALYFCASSVTLGYGETQYFGPGTRLLVL.

This chain links TRBV2 with TRBJ1-5, with TRBD1 matching over 9 bases. Germline loops: CDR1 SNHLY, CDR2 FYNNEI. Losses at the gene ends were 6 bases for V and 7 bases for J; bases not matched to a gene: 7. The length of the CDR3 is 14 residues. For the CDR3, the DNA is TGTGCCAGCAGGCAGGGGACAGGGCAACAGCCCCAGCATTTT. Protein sequence: CASRQGTGQQPQHF.

The sample holds one count of this clone. This chain links TRBV7-8 with TRBJ2-7; 8 nucleotides align to TRBD2. CDR3 length equals 16 residues. CDR1 is SGHVS and CDR2 is FQNEAQ in the germline V gene. J was trimmed by 0 bases and V by 2 bases; bases with no gene match: 6. Here the CDR3 reads CASSLTLAVSSYEQYF. The CDR3 DNA sequence: TGTGCCAGCAGCTTAACACTAGCGGTGAGCTCCTACGAGCAGTACTTC.

The chain couples TRBV19 to TRBJ2-2, with 7 bases aligning to TRBD1. This CDR3 comprises 14 residues. CDR1 and CDR2 from the germline V gene are LNHDA and SQIVND (reference sequence). V dropped 4 bases and J dropped 6; count of bases not matched to a gene: 5. The chain's CDR3 is CASSTTQGAGELFF. The CDR3 DNA sequence: TGTGCCAGTAGTACAACTCAGGGGGCCGGGGAGCTGTTTTTT.

The chain carries TRBV18 and TRBJ2-3; possibly TRBD1 for D (6 bases). The germline gives CDR1 KGHSH, CDR2 LQKENI. Between the trimmed V and J ends, which lost 3 bases and 2 bases, there was a span of 15 bases. This CDR3 has 16 residues. CDR3 residues: CASSPKGTPTTDTQYF. The CDR3 bases are TGTGCCAGCTCACCCAAGGGGACACCCACCACAGATACGCAGTATTTT.

The DNA of the CDR3 is TGTGCTAGTGGTTTGGAAGACAATGAGCAGTTCTTC. Its protein is CASGLEDNEQFF. This chain links TRBV12-5 with TRBJ2-1; D unclear. Germline V lookup: CDR1 LGHNT, CDR2 FRNRAP. Trimming removed 1 base from V and 5 bases from J, with 3 bases in between. CDR3 length: 12 amino acids.

The chain combines TRBV7-2 with TRBJ2-7; 7 bases align to TRBD2. V trimming: 5 bases; J trimming: 7 bases; junction bases outside the gene matches: 8. Germline-derived CDR1 and CDR2 are SGHTA and FQGNSA. The CDR3 length is 13 residues. In DNA, the CDR3 is TGTGCCAGCAGCCCCGCGGGAGTTTATGAGCAGTACTTC. Residues: CASSPAGVYEQYF.

The chain uses TRBV6-6 and TRBJ1-1; 7 bases line up with TRBD1. Germline V gene data show CDR1 as MNHNY and CDR2 as SVGAGI (reference sequence). The CDR3 totals 11 residues. Trimming cost V 6 bases and J 11 bases; bases outside gene matches: 6. CDR3 in DNA: TGTGCCAGCAGCCAGACAGGGCCGGCTTTCTTT. Translation gives CASSQTGPAFF.